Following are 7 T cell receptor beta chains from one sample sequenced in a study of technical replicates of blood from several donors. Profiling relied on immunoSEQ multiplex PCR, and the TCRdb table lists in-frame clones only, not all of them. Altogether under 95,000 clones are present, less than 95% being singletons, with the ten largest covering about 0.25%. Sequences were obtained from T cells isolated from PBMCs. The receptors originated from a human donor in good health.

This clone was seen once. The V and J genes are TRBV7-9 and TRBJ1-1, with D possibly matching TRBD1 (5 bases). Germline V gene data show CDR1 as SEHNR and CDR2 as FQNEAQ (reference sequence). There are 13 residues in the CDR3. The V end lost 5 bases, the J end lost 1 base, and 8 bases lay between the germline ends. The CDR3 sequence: CASSLQANTEAFF. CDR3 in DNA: TGTGCCAGCAGCCTACAGGCGAACACTGAAGCTTTCTTT.

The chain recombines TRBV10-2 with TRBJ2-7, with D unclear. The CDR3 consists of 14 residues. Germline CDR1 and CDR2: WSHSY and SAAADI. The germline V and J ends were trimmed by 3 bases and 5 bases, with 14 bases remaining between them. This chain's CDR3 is CASSDATSPNEQYF. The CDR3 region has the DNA TGCGCCAGCAGTGACGCGACAAGCCCCAACGAGCAGTACTTC.

In DNA form, the CDR3 reads TGTGCCATCAGGGGGTCGGGGACAGGGAGTTACGAGCAGTACTTC. Translating it yields CAIRGSGTGSYEQYF. The rearrangement links TRBV10-3 to TRBJ2-7; 9 bases map to TRBD1. V was pared by 6 bases and J by 4 bases, with 10 bases of the junction left unmatched. This CDR3 spans 15 amino acids. Germline V CDR1 and CDR2: ENHRY, SYGVKD.

The CDR3 DNA follows: TGCGCCAGCAGCCTCGTAGAGGTGAGCTACGAGCAGTACTTC. Its translation is CASSLVEVSYEQYF. V gene TRBV4-1 combines with J gene TRBJ2-7; D unclear. This CDR3 comprises 14 residues. V lost 4 bases and J 3 bases, leaving 13 bases between the germline ends. Per germline, CDR1 MGHRA and CDR2 YSYEKL.

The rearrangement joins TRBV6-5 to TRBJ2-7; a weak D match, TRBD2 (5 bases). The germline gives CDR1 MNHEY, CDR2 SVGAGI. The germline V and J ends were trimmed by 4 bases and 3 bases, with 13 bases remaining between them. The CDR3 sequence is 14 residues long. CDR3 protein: CASSSPTGNYEQYF. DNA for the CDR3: TGTGCCAGCAGTTCTCCAACGGGAAACTACGAGCAGTACTTC.

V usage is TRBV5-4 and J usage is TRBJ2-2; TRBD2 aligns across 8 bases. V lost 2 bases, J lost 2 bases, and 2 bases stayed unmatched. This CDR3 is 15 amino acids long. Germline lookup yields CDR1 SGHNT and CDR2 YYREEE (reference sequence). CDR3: CASSFVAGNTGELFF. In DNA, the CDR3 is TGTGCCAGCAGCTTCGTAGCGGGAAACACCGGGGAGCTGTTTTTT.

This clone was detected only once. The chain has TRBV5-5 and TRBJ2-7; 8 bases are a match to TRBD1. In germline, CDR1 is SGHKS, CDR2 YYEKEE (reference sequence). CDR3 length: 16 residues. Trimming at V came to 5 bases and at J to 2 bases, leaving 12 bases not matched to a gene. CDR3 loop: CASSSPYWDRTYEQYF. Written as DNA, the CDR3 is TGTGCCAGCAGTTCCCCCTACTGGGACAGGACCTACGAGCAGTACTTC.